This T cell receptor beta chain was captured by sequencing in a study of follicular helper T cells after annual influenza vaccination. Losses at the gene ends were 4 bases for V and 2 bases for J; bases not matched to a gene: 4. Germline V gives CDR1 SGHKS, CDR2 YYEKEE (reference sequence). The CDR3 extends over 15 amino acids. Noted time point: 2015-2016 season, pre-vaccination. Before and after seasonal inactivated influenza vaccination, adults gave blood for sorting CD4 subsets for sequencing. Community-dwelling subjects without influenza vaccination in the prior 6 months were enrolled. Donors with HIV/AIDS, active malignancy, immunomodulators or active illness were excluded. ICOS+CD38+ and ICOS-CD38- fractions were sorted from non-naive CD4+CXCR5+PD-1+ cells. Some clones are missing from TCRdb's copy, which holds only in-frame ones; the method was immunoSEQ multiplex PCR. The sample contains about 2,000 clones, about 69% of which appear only once.

The sequencing here drew on CXCR5+ CD38+ circulating T follicular helper cells from blood, taken on the day of influenza vaccination. The sample's subset: circulating Tfh, non-naive CD4+CXCR5+PD-1+ (ICOS+CD38+ or ICOS-CD38-). This TCR derives from an adult who received the influenza vaccine. This chain joins TRBV5-5 and TRBJ2-3; 10 positions match TRBD2. CDR3 nucleotide sequence: TGTGCCAGCAGCGACGGACTAGCGGACACAGATACGCAGTATTTT. Residues: CASSDGLADTDTQYF.